Listed below are T cell receptor beta chains from one sample, sequenced in a study of blood T cell repertoires in COVID-19. Data came from immunoSEQ multiplex PCR; TCRdb stores just in-frame clones and leaves some out. The sample contains about 280,000 clones, more than 75% of which appear only once. The source material was peripheral blood. Source of these receptors: a man aged 35-49 years with active or convalescent COVID-19. CDR3s include the opening cysteine and the closing phenylalanine or tryptophan. Each record gives: V gene, J gene, clone size, D gene, CDR3 DNA, CDR3 protein. A D gene is named only where the DNA matches it firmly. Clone size appears in some rows only: once, few, many, or a class for an expanded clone.

TRBV14	TRBJ1-2	NA	NA	TGTGCCAGCAGCCCCTTACAGGGTCCAGCTAACTATGGCTACACCTTC	CASSPLQGPANYGYTF
TRBV9	TRBJ1-3	NA	NA	TGTGCCAGCAGCGTAGACAGTGGAAACACCATATATTTT	CASSVDSGNTIYF
TRBV4-1	TRBJ2-3	few	TRBD2	TGCGCCAGCAGCCAAGAAACCGGGGGGAGAGATACGCAGTATTTT	CASSQETGGRDTQYF
TRBV5-5	TRBJ1-1	few	NA	TGTGCCAGCAGCAGGTCAGGCCATTCCGACCCATCTTTCTTT	CASSRSGHSDPSFF
TRBV5-4	TRBJ1-2	NA	NA	TGTGCCAGCAGCGGGGAGGACGGAGATAACTATGGCTACACCTTC	CASSGEDGDNYGYTF
TRBV30	TRBJ1-2	NA	TRBD1	TGTGCCTGGACCAGGGGACAGGGGTTTTTAGGCTACACCTTC	CAWTRGQGFLGYTF
TRBV18	TRBJ1-5	NA	NA	TGTGCCAGCTCTCAACGGGCTTTAGACAGCCATAGCAATCAGCCCCAGCATTTT	CASSQRALDSHSNQPQHF
TRBV12-3/TRBV12-4	TRBJ1-5	NA	TRBD1	TGTGCCAGCAGCTCGACAGGGTGGCAGCCCCAGCATTTT	CASSSTGWQPQHF
TRBV11-2	TRBJ1-2	NA	NA	TGTGCCTCAACCCTAGGGGGGGCAGGTACCTATGGCTACACCTTC	CASTLGGAGTYGYTF
TRBV9	TRBJ1-3	NA	TRBD1	TGTGCCAGCAGCGTAGGGACAGGCTCTGGAAACACCATATATTTT	CASSVGTGSGNTIYF
TRBV28	TRBJ1-4	NA	NA	TGTGCCAGCAGTTTTCTACAGTTTGCAACTAATGAAAAACTGTTTTTT	CASSFLQFATNEKLFF
TRBV12-5	TRBJ1-4	few	NA	TGTGCTAGTGGTCCCATGGGGAGGTCGGGTGAAAAACTGTTTTTT	CASGPMGRSGEKLFF
TRBV10-1	TRBJ2-7	NA	NA	TGCGCCAGCAGTACGTACAAAGCCTACGAGCAGTACTTC	CASSTYKAYEQYF
TRBV20-1	TRBJ1-6	NA	TRBD1	TGCAGTGCGAGTAGGGAGACAGGGTCACTGAATTCACCCCTCCACTTT	CSASRETGSLNSPLHF
TRBV18	TRBJ1-2	NA	NA	TGTGCCAGCTCACCGCCGACAGTCGGCTACACCTTC	CASSPPTVGYTF
TRBV3-1/TRBV3-2	TRBJ1-5	few	NA	TGTGCCAGCAGCCAAGATTCGGGGCCCCAGCATTTT	CASSQDSGPQHF
TRBV7-9	TRBJ1-5	NA	NA	TGTGCCAGCAGCTTAGGAGGGAGTCAGCCCCAGCATTTT	CASSLGGSQPQHF
TRBV10-3	TRBJ1-1	once	NA	TGTGCCATCAACGGGCAGGGATCACCTGAAGCTTTCTTT	CAINGQGSPEAFF
TRBV9	TRBJ2-1	NA	TRBD2	TGTGCCAGCAGCCCTAGCGGGATCCCCTACAATGAGCAGTTCTTC	CASSPSGIPYNEQFF
TRBV6-1	TRBJ1-3	NA	NA	TGTGCCAGCAGTGAACGGGTCACTGGAAACACCATATATTTT	CASSERVTGNTIYF
TRBV7-9	TRBJ1-5	NA	TRBD1	TGTGCCAGCAGCCCAACAGCCAGCGGGAGGGGGCATCAGCCCCAGCATTTT	CASSPTASGRGHQPQHF
TRBV10-3	TRBJ1-1	NA	NA	TGTGCCATCCTCAGGAACACTGAAGCTTTCTTT	CAILRNTEAFF
TRBV18	TRBJ2-1	NA	TRBD1	TGTGCCAGCTCACCGGAGCTGCCTAGAGCAGGGGGCTCCTACAATGAGCAGTTCTTC	CASSPELPRAGGSYNEQFF
TRBV7-8	TRBJ1-2	NA	NA	TGTGCCAGCAGCTTTAAGGGAGCTAACTATGGCTACACCTTC	CASSFKGANYGYTF
TRBV2	TRBJ1-5	NA	TRBD1	TGTGCCACCCGGGACAGACCCAATCAGCCCCAGCATTTT	CATRDRPNQPQHF
TRBV19	TRBJ1-2	NA	NA	TGTGCCAGCAGTTCCCCAGGGGTTTACTATGGCTACACCTTC	CASSSPGVYYGYTF
TRBV7-3	TRBJ1-1	once	TRBD1	TGTGCCAGCAGCTCCGGGTGGGACAGGGAAGCTTTCTTT	CASSSGWDREAFF
TRBV6-5	TRBJ2-5	NA	NA	TGTGCCAGCAGTTACGGGCAGGGTAAAGAGACCCAGTACTTC	CASSYGQGKETQYF
TRBV7-9	TRBJ2-5	NA	NA	TGTGCCAGCAGCATGGACAGTTCAGGGACCCAGTACTTC	CASSMDSSGTQYF
TRBV2	TRBJ1-2	NA	TRBD1	TGTGCCAGCAGCGTCAGGGACAGCTATGGCTACACCTTC	CASSVRDSYGYTF
TRBV19	TRBJ1-6	NA	TRBD1	TGTGCCAGTAGTGCAGCCTCCAACAGGGGCCGATCTTATAATTCACCCCTCCACTTT	CASSAASNRGRSYNSPLHF
TRBV27	TRBJ1-6	once	NA	TGTGCCAGCAGTTTAGGGGAGAATTCACCCCTCCACTTT	CASSLGENSPLHF
TRBV12-5	TRBJ2-1	NA	NA	TGTGCTAGTGGTCTTCCCTCGGGGTATGAGCAGTTCTTC	CASGLPSGYEQFF
TRBV19	TRBJ1-6	NA	NA	TGTGCCAGTAGTCCGGGGGGGCAGACTGGAAGTTCACCCCTCCACTTT	CASSPGGQTGSSPLHF
TRBV7-3	TRBJ1-1	NA	NA	TGTGCCAGCAGCCCCTGGGGGGGTGATGTCACTGAAGCTTTCTTT	CASSPWGGDVTEAFF
TRBV2	TRBJ1-2	NA	NA	TGTGCCAGCAGTATCGGAGACAGGAGCTATGGCTACACCTTC	CASSIGDRSYGYTF
TRBV28	TRBJ2-3	NA	NA	TGTGCCAGCAGTCCAGACACTAGCACAGATACGCAGTATTTT	CASSPDTSTDTQYF
TRBV7-8	TRBJ1-5	NA	NA	TGTGCCAGCAGCCTCCGATTCGGTCAGCCCCAGCATTTT	CASSLRFGQPQHF
TRBV28	TRBJ2-7	few	TRBD1	TGTGCCAGCAGTTTACACCGGACAGGGGCCTACGAGCAGTACTTC	CASSLHRTGAYEQYF
TRBV6-5	TRBJ2-7	once	NA	TGTGCCAGCACGGGATCCTACGAGCAGTACTTC	CASTGSYEQYF
TRBV11-2	TRBJ2-1	NA	TRBD2	TGTGCCAGCAGCTTCAGAATTGGGGGGGACCTGAACAATGAGCAGTTCTTC	CASSFRIGGDLNNEQFF
TRBV13	TRBJ1-4	NA	NA	TGTGCCAGCAGCCTAAAAGCAGGGGCGCTTCGGCGAAGTGAAAAACTGTTTTTT	CASSLKAGALRRSEKLFF
TRBV6-5	TRBJ1-6	NA	TRBD1	TGTGCCAGCAGTTACCGGACAGGGTCCTATAATTCACCCCTCCACTTT	CASSYRTGSYNSPLHF
TRBV4-2	TRBJ2-5	NA	TRBD2	TGTGCCAGCAGCTCACGACTAGCGACCGGGGAAGAGACCCAGTACTTC	CASSSRLATGEETQYF
TRBV24-1	TRBJ2-1	NA	TRBD2	TGTGCCACCAGTGATTTGATAGGGACTAGCGAGACCTCCTACAATGAGCAGTTCTTC	CATSDLIGTSETSYNEQFF
TRBV20-1	TRBJ2-2	NA	NA	TGCAGTGCTAGTTTCGAGGGATCGGCCGGGGAGCTGTTTTTT	CSASFEGSAGELFF
TRBV19	TRBJ1-1	NA	TRBD1	TGTGCCAGTAATATGGGGCAGGGGGGGAACACTGAAGCTTTCTTT	CASNMGQGGNTEAFF
TRBV18	TRBJ2-2	NA	NA	TGTGCCAGCTCAGTTACAGGTCCCGGGGAGCTGTTTTTT	CASSVTGPGELFF
TRBV30	TRBJ1-1	once	NA	TGTGCCTGGACAGGGGCTGAAGCTTTCTTT	CAWTGAEAFF
TRBV5-1	TRBJ2-2	NA	NA	TGCGCCAGCAGCTTGTTTGAATCTAGGAACACCGGGGAGCTGTTTTTT	CASSLFESRNTGELFF
TRBV6-5	TRBJ1-3	NA	NA	TGTGCCAGCAGGGAGGACTTGACTGGAAACACCATATATTTT	CASREDLTGNTIYF
TRBV15	TRBJ2-5	NA	TRBD1	TGTGCCACCAGCAGAGGGACAGGGCAAGAAGAGACCCAGTACTTC	CATSRGTGQEETQYF
TRBV10-2	TRBJ2-2	NA	NA	TGCGCCAGTAGGGGGGGGCTTAACGGGGAGCTGTTTTTT	CASRGGLNGELFF
TRBV9	TRBJ2-7	NA	NA	TGTGCCAGCAGCGTAGGGCGACTAACCTACGAGCAGTACTTC	CASSVGRLTYEQYF
TRBV6-5	TRBJ1-5	NA	TRBD1	TGTGCCAGCAGTTTTGGCGGACAGGGAGGACAGCCCCAGCATTTT	CASSFGGQGGQPQHF
TRBV2	TRBJ2-1	once	TRBD2	TGTGCCAGCAATGCGGGGCGGGAGGGACTTGAGCAGTTCTTC	CASNAGREGLEQFF
TRBV5-6	TRBJ1-5	NA	TRBD1	TGTGCCAGCAGCTTGCGACAGGGCGCTCAGCCCCAGCATTTT	CASSLRQGAQPQHF
TRBV5-1	TRBJ2-1	NA	TRBD2	TGCGCCAGCAGCACCCCTAAGGCGGGGGGGTACAATGAGCAGTTCTTC	CASSTPKAGGYNEQFF